A single sample gave rise to the 26 T cell receptor beta chains below, sequenced in a study of blood T cell repertoires in COVID-19. Assay used: immunoSEQ multiplex PCR; TCRdb lists only in-frame clones, some missing. The sample lists about 83,000 clones, 90% occurring once. Source material: peripheral blood. The receptors stem from a woman older than 75 with active or convalescent COVID-19.

The V and J genes are TRBV24-1 and TRBJ1-5; a weak D match, TRBD1 (6 bases). The ends were cut back, 5 bases at V and 4 bases at J, with 11 bases in the middle. This CDR3 region has 14 residues. CDR1 is KGHDR, CDR2 SFDVKD, per germline. The CDR3 sequence: CATSVGGANQPQHF. The CDR3 coding sequence is TGTGCCACCAGTGTGGGGGGGGCAAATCAGCCCCAGCATTTT.

V and J are TRBV7-9 and TRBJ2-1, with D maybe TRBD2 (6 bases). Germline V CDR1 and CDR2: SEHNR, FQNEAQ (reference sequence). V was clipped by 1 base and J by 10 bases, with 11 bases between them. CDR3 size: 13 residues. The CDR3 loop reads CASSLGGTPEQFF. For the CDR3, the DNA is TGTGCCAGCAGCTTAGGGGGGACTCCAGAGCAGTTCTTC.

The chain recombines TRBV18 with TRBJ1-2, with a possible D match to TRBD1 (6 bases). V lost 3 bases, J lost 4 bases, and 15 bases lay in between. This CDR3 has 15 residues. CDR1 KGHSH and CDR2 LQKENI come from the germline V gene. The CDR3 bases are TGTGCCAGCTCACCGCTTACAGGGTTGAGCTATGGCTACACCTTC. Translation: CASSPLTGLSYGYTF.

The chain recombines TRBV3-1 (or the pseudogene TRBV3-2) with TRBJ1-2; 9 bases are shared with TRBD1. The CDR3 is 15 residues long. V dropped 4 bases and J dropped 4; count of bases not matched to a gene: 7. Germline-derived CDR1 and CDR2 are LGHDT and YNNKEL (reference sequence). CDR3 region: CASSPQGAGVYGYTF. In nucleotides, the CDR3 is TGTGCCAGCAGCCCACAGGGGGCGGGTGTCTATGGCTACACCTTC.

This rearrangement joins TRBV15 to TRBJ2-5; D may be TRBD2 (6 bases). The CDR3 has 15 residues. The V and J ends lost 0 bases and 3 bases respectively, with 11 bases between them. Germline CDR1 and CDR2: LNHNV and YYDKDF (reference sequence). The CDR3 sequence: CATSRDQGTEETQYF. The CDR3 coding sequence is TGTGCCACCAGCAGAGATCAAGGGACTGAAGAGACCCAGTACTTC.

The chain recombines TRBV7-9 with TRBJ2-7; D is possibly TRBD2 (6 bases). There are 15 residues in the CDR3. Germline loops: CDR1 SEHNR, CDR2 FQNEAQ (reference sequence). Trimming removed 1 base at V and 0 bases at J, with 10 bases between. The CDR3 loop is CASSLDSGYSYEQYF. Here the CDR3 DNA reads TGTGCCAGCAGCTTAGATAGCGGATACTCCTACGAGCAGTACTTC.

This clone appeared once. The chain carries TRBV24-1 and TRBJ2-7; 7 nucleotides agree with TRBD1. V trimming: 4 bases; J trimming: 4 bases; junction bases outside the gene matches: 3. The CDR3 is made up of 13 amino acids. From germline, CDR1 is KGHDR and CDR2 SFDVKD. CDR3 in amino acids: CATSETGFYEQYF. For the CDR3, the DNA is TGTGCCACCAGTGAGACAGGGTTTTACGAGCAGTACTTC.

This clone was seen a single time. V usage is TRBV27 and J usage is TRBJ2-3; TRBD2 agrees at 11 bases. The length of the CDR3 is 16 residues. Germline-derived CDR1 and CDR2 are MNHEY and SMNVEV (reference sequence). J lost 0 bases, V lost 6 bases, and 5 bases had no gene match. CDR3 sequence (DNA): TGTGCCAGCAGACTAGCGGGGGCCCAAAGCACAGATACGCAGTATTTT. This translates into CASRLAGAQSTDTQYF.

The chain employs TRBV18 and TRBJ1-5; tentative D call: TRBD1 (5 bases). Germline V lookup: CDR1 KGHSH, CDR2 LQKENI. This CDR3 is built from 15 residues. The ends were cut back, 2 bases at V and 0 bases at J, with 8 bases in the middle. CDR3 nucleotides: TGTGCCAGCTCACCAGGACAAACTAGCAATCAGCCCCAGCATTTT. This sequence encodes CASSPGQTSNQPQHF.

This clone has a single count. The chain couples TRBV7-3 to TRBJ2-1; 11 nucleotides align to TRBD1. The CDR3 has 14 residues. V trimming: 4 bases; J trimming: 8 bases; junction bases outside the gene matches: 4. The germline CDR1 and CDR2 sequences are SGHTA and FQGTGA. DNA for the CDR3: TGTGCCAGCAGCTCCCGGACAGGGGGCTATGAGCAGTTCTTC. Its translation: CASSSRTGGYEQFF.

A single count supports this clone. This chain uses TRBV6-5 with TRBJ1-1, with TRBD1 matching over 8 bases. Trimming cost V 5 bases and J 8 bases; bases outside gene matches: 10. Germline values: CDR1 MNHEY, CDR2 SVGAGI. This CDR3 has 14 amino acids. The chain's CDR3 is CASSPRDRLPEAFF. DNA of the CDR3: TGTGCCAGCAGTCCTAGGGACAGGTTACCAGAAGCTTTCTTT.

The rearrangement joins TRBV3-1 (or the pseudogene TRBV3-2) to TRBJ1-2, with TRBD1 as a possible D gene (5 bases). From germline, CDR1 is LGHDT and CDR2 YNNKEL (reference sequence). CDR3 length equals 14 residues. V was pared by 0 bases and J by 4 bases, with 9 bases between. CDR3 region: CASSQDRQSYGYTF. For the CDR3, the DNA is TGTGCCAGCAGCCAAGATCGACAGTCCTATGGCTACACCTTC.

This clone was observed once. The V gene is TRBV25-1, the J gene TRBJ1-1; 10 nucleotides line up with TRBD1. The germline V gene encodes CDR1 MGHDK and CDR2 SYGVNS. V was pared by 4 bases and J by 0 bases, with 8 bases of the junction left unmatched. CDR3 length: 17 residues. The CDR3, as DNA: TGTGCCAGCAGTGCCCGGGACAGGGGATTTATGAACACTGAAGCTTTCTTT. Amino acids: CASSARDRGFMNTEAFF.

The V and J genes are TRBV4-1 and TRBJ2-7, with D possibly TRBD2 on 6 matching bases. This CDR3 contains 14 residues. V was trimmed by 3 bases and J by 4 bases, leaving 13 bases between them. In germline, CDR1 is MGHRA, CDR2 YSYEKL. CDR3 sequence reads: CASSHRGYGYEQYF. CDR3 sequence (DNA): TGCGCCAGCAGCCACCGGGGGTACGGTTACGAGCAGTACTTC.

This chain links TRBV28 with TRBJ2-5, with a possible D match to TRBD2 (5 bases). V lost 5 bases, J lost 4 bases, and 14 bases lay in between. Per the germline V gene, CDR1 is MDHEN and CDR2 is SYDVKM. This CDR3 contains 14 residues. The CDR3 region has the DNA TGTGCCAGCAGTGCGGGCTTTAGTGGAGAGACCCAGTACTTC. This encodes CASSAGFSGETQYF.

The chain carries TRBV19 and TRBJ1-1; tentatively, D is TRBD1 (5 bases). This CDR3 has 14 residues. V lost 6 bases and J lost 4, with 15 bases in between. The V gene's germline CDR1 is LNHDA and CDR2 SQIVND (reference sequence). The CDR3 is CASSHSGVSTEAFF. In DNA form, the CDR3 reads TGTGCCAGTAGCCACTCGGGGGTGAGCACTGAAGCTTTCTTT.

The chain links TRBV7-6 to TRBJ1-6; the D gene is possibly TRBD1 (5 bases). Trimming took off 1 base at V and 7 bases at J, with 11 bases between the two ends. Looked up from germline, CDR1 is SGHVS and CDR2 is FNYEAQ. The CDR3 is 15 residues long. In DNA, the CDR3 is TGTGCCAGCAGCTTAGGACAGACGGAAAATTCACCCCTCCACTTT. Encoded protein: CASSLGQTENSPLHF.

The chain combines TRBV6-5 with TRBJ1-1; D gene unclear. V lost 2 bases, J lost 5 bases, and 9 bases lay in between. The CDR3 is 13 amino acids. Germline assignment: CDR1 MNHEY and CDR2 SVGAGI. The CDR3 spells CASSYQDGTEAFF. The DNA of the CDR3 is TGTGCCAGCAGTTACCAAGACGGGACTGAAGCTTTCTTT.

The chain joins TRBV6-2 or TRBV6-3 to TRBJ1-5, with a weak D call TRBD1 (6 bases). The CDR3 is made up of 14 amino acids. Germline V gene sequence: CDR1 MNHEY, CDR2 SVGEGT. Trimming removed 4 bases at V and 4 bases at J, with 11 bases between. The CDR3, as DNA: TGTGCCAGCAGTTCGGACAGACTGAATCAGCCCCAGCATTTT. This codes for CASSSDRLNQPQHF.

This clone has only a few counts. The chain combines TRBV5-6 with TRBJ1-2; possibly TRBD1 for D (5 bases). CDR1 and CDR2 (germline): SGHDT, YYEEEE. V dropped 3 bases and J dropped 4 bases, with 16 bases sitting between them. The CDR3 contains 15 residues. CDR3 region: CASSSPRDSGYGYTF. The CDR3 bases are TGTGCCAGCAGCTCCCCCCGGGACTCGGGCTATGGCTACACCTTC.

This clone has a single count. The chain has TRBV7-2 and TRBJ2-4; weak D call: TRBD1 (8 bases). Trimming removed 3 bases at V and 3 bases at J, with 15 bases between. This CDR3 spans 16 amino acids. CDR1 is SGHTA, CDR2 FQGNSA, per germline. CDR3 protein: CASSFSTGEGKNIQYF. In DNA form, the CDR3 reads TGTGCCAGCAGCTTTTCGACAGGGGAGGGCAAAAACATTCAGTACTTC.

This chain connects TRBV11-2 to TRBJ2-2, with D uncertain. The CDR3 has 14 amino acids. V lost 0 bases and J 6 bases, leaving 8 bases between the germline ends. Germline V gives CDR1 SGHAT, CDR2 FQNNGV. The CDR3 nucleotides read TGTGCCAGCAGCTTAGAGAGAGGCGCCGGGGAGCTGTTTTTT. Protein product: CASSLERGAGELFF.

The J gene is TRBJ2-3, the V gene TRBV6-2 or TRBV6-3; 11 bases map to TRBD2. The CDR3 length is 16 residues. Germline CDR1 is MNHEY and CDR2 is SVGEGT. Unmatched junction bases numbered 3, after V lost 4 bases and J lost 0 bases. CDR3 region: CASSFRLAGSTDTQYF. The CDR3 DNA is TGTGCCAGCAGTTTTCGACTAGCGGGGAGCACAGATACGCAGTATTTT.

The chain links TRBV4-1 to TRBJ1-5; tentative D call: TRBD1 (5 bases). CDR1 and CDR2 from the germline V gene are MGHRA and YSYEKL. V lost 4 bases, J lost 2 bases, and 21 bases lay in between. CDR3 size: 18 residues. The CDR3 region has the DNA TGCGCCAGCAGCCCTCAAGTGGGCACAGGAACGGGCAATCAGCCCCAGCATTTT. Its translation is CASSPQVGTGTGNQPQHF.

The chain joins TRBV3-1 (or the pseudogene TRBV3-2) to TRBJ2-1; no clear D. The CDR3 loop spans 16 amino acids. From germline, CDR1 is LGHDT and CDR2 YNNKEL (reference sequence). Between the trimmed V and J ends, which lost 4 bases and 7 bases, there was a span of 20 bases. CDR3 bases: TGTGCCAGCAGCCCAGGCTTTGGGTCCCGAACAAATGAGCAGTTCTTC. Translation gives CASSPGFGSRTNEQFF.

The chain joins TRBV28 to TRBJ1-2; maybe TRBD1 (6 bases). Trimming removed 6 bases from V and 8 bases from J, with 16 bases in between. The CDR3 consists of 13 residues. The germline V gene has CDR1 MDHEN and CDR2 SYDVKM. CDR3 amino acids: CASSPGDKQGYTF. The CDR3 nucleotides read TGTGCCAGCAGCCCCGGGGACAAGCAGGGCTACACCTTC.